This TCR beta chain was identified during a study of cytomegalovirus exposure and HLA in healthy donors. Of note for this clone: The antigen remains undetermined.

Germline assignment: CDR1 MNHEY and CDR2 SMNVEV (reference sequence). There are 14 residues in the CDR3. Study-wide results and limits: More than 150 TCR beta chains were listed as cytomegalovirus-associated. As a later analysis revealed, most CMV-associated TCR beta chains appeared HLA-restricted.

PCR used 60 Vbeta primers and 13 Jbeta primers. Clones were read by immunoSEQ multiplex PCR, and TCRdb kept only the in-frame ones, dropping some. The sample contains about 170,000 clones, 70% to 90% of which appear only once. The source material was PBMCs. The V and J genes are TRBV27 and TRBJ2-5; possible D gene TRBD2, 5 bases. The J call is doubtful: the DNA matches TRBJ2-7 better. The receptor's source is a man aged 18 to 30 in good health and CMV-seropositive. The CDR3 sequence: CASSPQGSRYEQYF. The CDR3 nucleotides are TGTGCCAGCAGTCCCCAAGGGAGCCGCTACGAGCAGTACTTC.